This T cell receptor beta chain was identified during a study of Graves' ophthalmopathy and Graves' hyperthyroidism. The study, taken as a whole, reports: Ophthalmopathy could be told apart from stable hyperthyroidism by a 13-signature model (87.88% sensitivity, around 80% specificity). As the model predicted ophthalmopathy progression, it achieved a sensitivity of 70.59% and a specificity of about 72%.

The study amplified TCR beta CDR3 regions using RNA transcripts. HTBI primers were employed in first-round RT-PCR, then a second-round multiplex PCR followed. Using its own MiXCR run on the multiplex PCR reads, TCRdb lists one record per CDR3 protein. The sample holds about 700,000 distinct CDR3 sequences, 40% seen once. This clonotype was seen more than once but under ten times. Antigen unknown. This CDR3 comprises 15 residues. Germline lookup yields CDR1 SEHNR and CDR2 FQNEAQ (reference sequence). Trimming removed 5 bases from V and 3 bases from J; junction bases left unmatched: 9. Material: peripheral blood. The chain employs TRBV7-9 and TRBJ1-1, with 7 nucleotides matching TRBD1. This receptor was obtained from an adult man with Graves' ophthalmopathy. The CDR3 region has the DNA TGTGCCAGCAGCACAACACAGGGGACTTACACTGAAGCTTTCTTT. This encodes CASSTTQGTYTEAFF.